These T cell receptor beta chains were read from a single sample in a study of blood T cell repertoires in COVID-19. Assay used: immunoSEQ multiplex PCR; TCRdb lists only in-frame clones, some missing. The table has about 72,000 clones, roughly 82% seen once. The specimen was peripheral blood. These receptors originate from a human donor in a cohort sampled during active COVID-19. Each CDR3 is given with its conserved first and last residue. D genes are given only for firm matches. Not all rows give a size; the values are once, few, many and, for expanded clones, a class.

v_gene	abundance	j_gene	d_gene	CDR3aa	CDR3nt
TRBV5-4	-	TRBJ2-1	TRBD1	CASSSGGQGREGNEQFF	TGTGCCAGCAGCTCCGGGGGACAGGGAAGAGAGGGAAATGAGCAGTTCTTC
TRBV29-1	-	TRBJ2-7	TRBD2	CSVDKRGTTYEQYF	TGCAGCGTCGACAAGCGGGGGACGACGTACGAGCAGTACTTC
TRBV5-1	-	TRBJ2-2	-	CASSLSSAYRINTGELFF	TGCGCCAGCAGCTTGAGCTCAGCGTACCGGATAAACACCGGGGAGCTGTTTTTT
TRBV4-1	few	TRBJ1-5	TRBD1	CASSLKTGVQPQHF	TGCGCCAGCAGTCTAAAGACAGGGGTACAGCCCCAGCATTTT
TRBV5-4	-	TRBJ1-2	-	CASSSTTGQIDYGYTF	TGTGCCAGCAGCTCAACTACAGGGCAGATTGACTATGGCTACACCTTC
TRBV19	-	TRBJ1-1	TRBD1	CASSTIIGQENTEAFF	TGTGCCAGTAGTACCATAATCGGACAGGAGAACACTGAAGCTTTCTTT
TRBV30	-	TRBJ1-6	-	CAWAVERNYNSPLHF	TGTGCCTGGGCTGTAGAGAGGAACTATAATTCACCCCTCCACTTT
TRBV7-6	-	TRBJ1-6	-	CASSLTLQGYNSPLHF	TGTGCCAGCAGCCTAACTCTACAGGGTTATAATTCACCCCTCCACTTT
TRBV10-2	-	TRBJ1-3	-	CASSREDSGNTIYF	TGCGCCAGCAGTCGCGAGGACTCTGGAAACACCATATATTTT
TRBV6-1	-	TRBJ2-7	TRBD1	CASSVTGQGAYYEQYF	TGTGCCAGCAGTGTCACGGGACAGGGGGCTTACTACGAGCAGTACTTC
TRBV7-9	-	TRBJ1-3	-	CASSLTYLAVSGNTIYF	TGTGCCAGCAGCTTGACCTATTTAGCGGTCTCTGGAAACACCATATATTTT
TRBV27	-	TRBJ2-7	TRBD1	CASSVYGTANYEQYF	TGTGCCAGCAGTGTCTACGGGACAGCAAACTACGAGCAGTACTTC
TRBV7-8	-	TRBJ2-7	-	CASSSTAQGRNEQYF	TGTGCCAGCAGCTCAACGGCGCAGGGAAGGAACGAGCAGTACTTC
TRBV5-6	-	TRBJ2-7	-	CASSLVPTDADYEQYF	TGTGCCAGCAGCTTGGTCCCCACTGATGCGGACTACGAGCAGTACTTC
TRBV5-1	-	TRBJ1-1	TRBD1	CASSWGAGGYTEAFF	TGCGCCAGCAGCTGGGGAGCAGGGGGCTACACTGAAGCTTTCTTT
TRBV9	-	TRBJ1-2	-	CASSALSANYGYTF	TGTGCCAGCAGTGCTCTGAGTGCTAACTATGGCTACACCTTC
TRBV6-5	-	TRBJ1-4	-	CASSYYAGNEKLFF	TGTGCCAGCAGTTATTACGCGGGGAATGAAAAACTGTTTTTT
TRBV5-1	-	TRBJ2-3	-	CASSLGGLGQAQYF	TGCGCCAGCAGCTTGGGGGGGCTAGGGCAGGCGCAGTATTTT
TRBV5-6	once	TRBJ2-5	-	CASSTEQGIYQETQYF	TGTGCCAGCAGCACCGAACAGGGAATCTATCAAGAGACCCAGTACTTC
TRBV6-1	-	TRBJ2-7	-	CASSEDRVYEQYF	TGTGCCAGCAGTGAAGACAGGGTCTACGAGCAGTACTTC
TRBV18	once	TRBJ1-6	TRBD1	CASSREGQFNSPLHF	TGTGCCAGCTCCCGAGAGGGACAGTTTAATTCACCCCTCCACTTT
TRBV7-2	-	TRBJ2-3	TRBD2	CASSPLAGGLTDTQYF	TGTGCCAGCAGCCCCCTAGCGGGGGGCTTGACAGATACGCAGTATTTT
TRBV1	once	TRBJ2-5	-	CTSSRLVQETQYF	TGCACCAGCAGCCGACTAGTACAAGAGACCCAGTACTTC
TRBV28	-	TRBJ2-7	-	CATLLDRTYEQYF	TGTGCCACCCTACTAGACCGAACCTACGAGCAGTACTTC
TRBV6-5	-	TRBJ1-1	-	CASSYGQEGTEAFF	TGTGCCAGCAGTTACGGGCAGGAGGGCACTGAAGCTTTCTTT
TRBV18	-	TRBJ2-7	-	CASSPGTPGEQYF	TGTGCCAGCTCACCTGGGACTCCCGGCGAGCAGTACTTC
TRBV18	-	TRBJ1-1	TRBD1	CASSPYYAGQGNTEAFF	TGTGCCAGCTCACCATATTACGCCGGACAGGGTAACACTGAAGCTTTCTTT
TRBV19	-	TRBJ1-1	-	CASSIVGFGDTEAFF	TGTGCCAGTAGTATAGTCGGGTTCGGGGACACTGAAGCTTTCTTT
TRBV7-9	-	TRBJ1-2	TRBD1	CASSLVSTGGGYTF	TGTGCCAGCAGCTTAGTCTCAACAGGGGGTGGCTACACCTTC
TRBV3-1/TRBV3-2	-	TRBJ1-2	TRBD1	CASSPGQADSYGYTF	TGTGCCAGCAGCCCGGGACAGGCCGATTCCTATGGCTACACCTTC
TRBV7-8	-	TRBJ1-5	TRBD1	CASSLELVGTVYNQPQHF	TGTGCCAGCAGCTTAGAGTTAGTAGGGACAGTGTACAATCAGCCCCAGCATTTT
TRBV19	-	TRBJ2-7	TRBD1	CATETGGAGEQYF	TGTGCCACCGAGACAGGGGGCGCGGGGGAGCAGTACTTC
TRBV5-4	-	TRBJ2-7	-	CASSQDRTYEQYF	TGTGCCAGCAGCCAAGACAGGACTTACGAGCAGTACTTC
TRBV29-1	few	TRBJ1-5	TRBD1	CSVGGTDINQPQHF	TGCAGCGTTGGGGGGACAGATATCAATCAGCCCCAGCATTTC
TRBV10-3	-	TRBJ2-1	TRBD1	CATTGGNGANEQFF	TGTGCCACCACAGGGGGAAATGGGGCAAATGAGCAGTTCTTC
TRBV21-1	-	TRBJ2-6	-	CASTLGGAFGANVLTF	TGTGCCAGCACTCTCGGGGGGGCGTTTGGGGCCAACGTCCTGACTTTC
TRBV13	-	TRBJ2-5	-	CASSLGARNHQETQYF	TGTGCCAGCAGCTTAGGCGCGAGAAACCACCAAGAGACCCAGTACTTC
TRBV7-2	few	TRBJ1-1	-	CASSRGNTEAFF	TGTGCCAGCAGCCGGGGAAACACTGAAGCTTTCTTT
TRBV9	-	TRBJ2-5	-	CASSIGTRQETQYF	TGTGCCAGCAGCATCGGGACACGCCAAGAGACCCAGTACTTC
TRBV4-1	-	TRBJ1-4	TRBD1	CASSLGTDSNEKLFF	TGCGCCAGCAGCCTCGGGACAGACTCTAATGAAAAACTGTTTTTT
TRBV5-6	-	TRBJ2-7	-	CASSLTLQISYEQYF	TGTGCCAGCAGCTTGACCCTCCAGATTTCCTACGAGCAGTACTTC
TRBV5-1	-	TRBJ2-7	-	CASSLDGSYEQYF	TGCGCCAGCAGCTTGGACGGCTCCTACGAGCAGTACTTC
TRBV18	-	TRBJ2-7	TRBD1	CASSPNPGQSGEQYF	TGTGCCAGCTCACCGAACCCGGGACAGAGTGGGGAGCAGTACTTC
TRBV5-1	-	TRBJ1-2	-	CASSLFQFNYGYTF	TGCGCCAGCAGCTTGTTTCAGTTTAACTATGGCTACACCTTC
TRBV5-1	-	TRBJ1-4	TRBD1	CASSLGQGATNEKLFF	TGCGCCAGCAGCTTGGGGCAGGGGGCAACTAATGAAAAACTGTTTTTT
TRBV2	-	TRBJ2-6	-	CASSDRSGANVLTF	TGTGCCAGCAGTGACAGGTCTGGGGCCAACGTCCTGACTTTC
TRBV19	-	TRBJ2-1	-	CASSITRLGPSLYNEQFF	TGTGCCAGTAGTATAACGAGACTGGGTCCGTCCCTCTACAATGAGCAGTTCTTC
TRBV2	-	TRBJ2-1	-	CASSVDTIRPYNEQFF	TGTGCCAGCAGTGTGGACACAATTAGACCCTACAATGAGCAGTTCTTC
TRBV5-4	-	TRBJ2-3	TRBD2	CASSFSLSTSGRAGTDTQYF	TGTGCCAGCAGCTTCTCGCTTTCGACTAGCGGGAGGGCGGGCACAGATACGCAGTATTTT
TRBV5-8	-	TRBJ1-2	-	CASSKERTDSFGANGYTF	TGTGCCAGCAGCAAAGAAAGGACTGATAGTTTCGGAGCAAATGGCTACACCTTC